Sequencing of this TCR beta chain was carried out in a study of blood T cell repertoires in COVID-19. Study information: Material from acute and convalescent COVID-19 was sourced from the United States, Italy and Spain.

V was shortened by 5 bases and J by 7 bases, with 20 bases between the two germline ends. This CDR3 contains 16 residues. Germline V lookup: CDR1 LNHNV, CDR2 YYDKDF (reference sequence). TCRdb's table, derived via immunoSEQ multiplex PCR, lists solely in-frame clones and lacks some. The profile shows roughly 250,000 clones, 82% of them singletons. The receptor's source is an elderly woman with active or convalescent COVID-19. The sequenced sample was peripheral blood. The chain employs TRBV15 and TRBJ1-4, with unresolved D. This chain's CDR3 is CATSPIAANGGEKLFF. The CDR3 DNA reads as TGTGCCACCAGCCCCATCGCGGCGAATGGTGGTGAAAAACTGTTTTTT.